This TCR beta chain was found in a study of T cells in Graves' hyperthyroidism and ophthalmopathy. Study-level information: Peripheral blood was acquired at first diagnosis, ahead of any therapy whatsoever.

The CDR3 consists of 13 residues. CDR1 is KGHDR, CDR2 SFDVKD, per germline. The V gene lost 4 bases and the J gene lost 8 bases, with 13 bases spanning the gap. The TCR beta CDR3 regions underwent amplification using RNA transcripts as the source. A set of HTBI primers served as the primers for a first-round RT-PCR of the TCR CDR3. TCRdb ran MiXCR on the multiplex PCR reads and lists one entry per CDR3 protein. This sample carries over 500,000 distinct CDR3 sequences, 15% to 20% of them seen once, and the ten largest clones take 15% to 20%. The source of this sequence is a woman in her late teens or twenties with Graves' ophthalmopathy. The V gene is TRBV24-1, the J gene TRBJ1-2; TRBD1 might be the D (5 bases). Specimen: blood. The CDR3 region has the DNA TGTGCCACCAGTGAGCCGGGGCCAGGCGGCTACACCTTC. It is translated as CATSEPGPGGYTF.